This TCR beta chain came from a study of blood T cells in healthy people across ages. Study-wide background: About one barcoded beta molecule per two T cells was the capture yield of template switching.

Through a sample-barcoded 5' primer and a J-beta primer mix, a second PCR was run for roughly 7 to 11 cycles. One entry per CDR3 protein results from TCRdb running MiXCR on the 5' RACE reads. Of around 940,000 distinct CDR3 sequences detected, just over 50% appear once; the ten largest clones hold 20% to 25%. Study-wide results and caveats: Higher naive T cell percentage went strongly together with higher TCR beta diversity.

CDR1 is SGHDN, CDR2 FVKESK, per germline. The CDR3 is 15 amino acids. The V and J ends lost 0 bases and 3 bases respectively, with 12 bases between them. This clonotype came up a few times. The antigen remains undetermined. Source material: blood. The receptor comes from a woman aged 55-75 years in good health. This chain links TRBV14 with TRBJ2-7; D is perhaps TRBD1 or TRBD2 (5 bases each). The CDR3 nucleotides read TGTGCCAGCAGCCAAGACATTGGGGGTTTCTACGAGCAGTACTTC. It encodes CASSQDIGGFYEQYF. Supplemented by reference TRBV14 and TRBJ2-7, the full variable domain reads EAGVTQFPSHSVIEKGQTVTLRCDPISGHDNLYWYRRVMGKEIKFLLHFVKESKQDESGMPNNRFLAERTGGTYSTLKVQPAELEDSGVYFCASSQDIGGFYEQYFGPGTRLTVT.